These 28 T cell receptor beta chains came from one sample sequenced in a study of PD-1 blockade in classical Hodgkin lymphoma. Time point denoted: newly diagnosed, previously untreated cHL patient sample. Some clones are missing from TCRdb's copy, which holds only in-frame ones; the method was immunoSEQ multiplex PCR. Of approximately 70,000 clones in the sample, 85% to 95% were seen once. Sequencing was carried out using peripheral blood mononuclear cells (PBMCs). These receptors all stem from a human donor with classical Hodgkin lymphoma.

This clone was seen a single time. This chain connects TRBV28 to TRBJ2-3, with a possible D match to TRBD2 (5 bases). This CDR3 is built from 11 residues. V lost 8 bases to trimming and J lost 6 bases, with 9 bases between them. Per the germline V gene, CDR1 is MDHEN and CDR2 is SYDVKM. CDR3 DNA sequence: TGTGCCAGCCGCGGGTGGGATACGCAGTATTTT. It yields the protein CASRGWDTQYF.

V and J are TRBV7-9 and TRBJ1-1, with a tentative D call TRBD1 (5 bases). The CDR3 totals 15 residues. The V end was cut by 1 base, the J end by 6 bases, with 15 bases between. CDR1 is SEHNR and CDR2 is FQNEAQ in the germline V gene (reference sequence). CDR3 coding DNA: TGTGCCAGCAGCTTAGATTTAGGGGACGGGGCTGAAGCTTTCTTT. Protein sequence: CASSLDLGDGAEAFF.

This clone was counted between two and nine times. The chain couples TRBV27 to TRBJ2-1; 9 bases map to TRBD2. The CDR3 totals 16 residues. V shed 5 bases, J shed 3 bases, and the junction held 8 bases outside the gene matches. Germline V CDR1 and CDR2: MNHEY, SMNVEV (reference sequence). CDR3 sequence (DNA): TGTGCCAGCAGTGGAGGGACTAGCCGATTCTACAATGAGCAGTTCTTC. Amino acid sequence: CASSGGTSRFYNEQFF.

This clone was counted a single time. This chain connects TRBV14 to TRBJ1-1; 7 bases agree with TRBD1. Germline assignment: CDR1 SGHDN and CDR2 FVKESK. After removal of 4 bases from V and 10 bases from J, the junction contained 6 bases not matched to a gene. The length of the CDR3 is 12 residues. The CDR3 sequence is CASSLSQGVAFF. CDR3 DNA: TGTGCCAGCAGCCTAAGCCAGGGGGTAGCTTTCTTT.

The chain has TRBV5-8 and TRBJ1-4, with D perhaps TRBD1 (6 bases). With 3 bases removed from V and 5 bases from J, the gap between germline ends came to 20 bases. CDR1 and CDR2 from the germline V gene are SGHTS and YDEGEE. The CDR3 contains 17 residues. CDR3 nucleotides: TGTGCCAGCAGCTCGAAGACAGGCCGGACGAGAAATGAAAAACTGTTTTTT. Encoded protein: CASSSKTGRTRNEKLFF.

The V call is TRBV11-2, the J call TRBJ2-1; D call uncertain. CDR1 and CDR2 from the germline V gene are SGHAT and FQNNGV. The CDR3 is 14 residues long. With 4 bases removed from V and 5 bases from J, the gap between germline ends came to 12 bases. CDR3 in amino acids: CASSSTTTHNEQFF. The CDR3 bases are TGTGCCAGCAGCTCTACTACGACCCACAATGAGCAGTTCTTC.

This chain links TRBV5-1 with TRBJ2-7; 10 bases are a match to TRBD2. The ends lost 1 base at V and 5 bases at J; junction bases unmatched: 6. The germline V gene has CDR1 SGHRS and CDR2 YFSETQ. CDR3 length: 15 amino acids. CDR3 bases: TGCGCCAGCAGCTTGTACCTAGCGGGAGACAACGAGCAGTACTTC. It codes for CASSLYLAGDNEQYF.

V usage is TRBV27 and J usage is TRBJ2-7; maybe TRBD1 (5 bases). The CDR3 is made up of 15 amino acids. Germline assignment: CDR1 MNHEY and CDR2 SMNVEV (reference sequence). Between the trimmed V and J ends, which lost 7 bases and 0 bases, there was a span of 16 bases. The CDR3 is CASTPRAGYSYEQYF. CDR3 in DNA: TGTGCCAGCACCCCCCGGGCAGGGTACTCCTACGAGCAGTACTTC.

This clone was counted once. The chain combines TRBV19 with TRBJ2-7; 9 positions agree with TRBD1. Looked up from germline, CDR1 is LNHDA and CDR2 is SQIVND (reference sequence). Unmatched junction bases numbered 12, after V lost 7 bases and J lost 5 bases. This CDR3 spans 15 amino acids. CDR3 coding DNA: TGTGCCAGTAACGCTTTTCTGGGACAGGGTAACGAGCAGTACTTC. Amino acid sequence: CASNAFLGQGNEQYF.

The chain links TRBV6-5 to TRBJ1-1; no firm D call. Germline V gene sequence: CDR1 MNHEY, CDR2 SVGAGI. V was trimmed by 4 bases and J by 3 bases, leaving 15 bases between them. The CDR3 covers 15 residues. CDR3 nucleotide sequence: TGTGCCAGCAGTTTCCGAGGTGTGGGGTACACTGAAGCTTTCTTT. Translating it yields CASSFRGVGYTEAFF.

The chain joins TRBV30 to TRBJ2-3; D might be TRBD1 or TRBD2, each matching 6 bases. From germline, CDR1 is GTSNPN and CDR2 SVGIG (reference sequence). The CDR3 runs 13 residues. V was pared by 0 bases and J by 3 bases, with 7 bases between. The CDR3 nucleotides are TGTGCCTGGAGTGTAGGGGGGACAGATACGCAGTATTTT. This codes for CAWSVGGTDTQYF.

This chain connects TRBV7-7 to TRBJ2-5; a possible D gene is TRBD2 (5 bases). There are 13 residues in the CDR3. Germline V CDR1 and CDR2: SSHAT, FNYEAQ (reference sequence). The V end was cut by 5 bases, the J end by 5 bases, with 12 bases between. CDR3 in DNA: TGTGCCAGCAGCCGCGACTATGCGGAGACCCAGTACTTC. Its protein product is CASSRDYAETQYF.

This rearrangement joins TRBV6-1 to TRBJ1-6; D not resolved. Germline V gene sequence: CDR1 MNHNS, CDR2 SASEGT. Trimming cost V 9 bases and J 6 bases, with 12 bases left between them. The CDR3 has 13 amino acids. CDR3 sequence: CASVLGSNSPLHF. The DNA of the CDR3 is TGTGCCAGTGTTCTCGGGTCTAATTCACCCCTCCACTTT.

CDR3 in DNA: TGTGCCAGCAGCTTAAATACTTGGGGATCGGATAATTCACCCCTCCACTTT. As protein: CASSLNTWGSDNSPLHF. J is TRBJ1-6 and V is TRBV11-1, with D unresolved. This CDR3 is 17 amino acids long. V was pared by 2 bases and J by 5 bases, with 16 bases between. The germline CDR1 and CDR2 sequences are SGHAT and FQDESV (reference sequence).

The chain has TRBV19 and TRBJ1-1; D is possibly TRBD1 (6 bases). V was clipped by 3 bases and J by 4 bases, with 21 bases between them. Germline values: CDR1 LNHDA, CDR2 SQIVND (reference sequence). This CDR3 spans 17 amino acids. The CDR3 sequence is CASSIPFRTGKSTEAFF. CDR3 DNA sequence: TGTGCCAGTAGTATCCCCTTTAGAACAGGGAAGAGCACTGAAGCTTTCTTT. Full variable domain (remainder filled in from reference TRBV19 and TRBJ1-1): DGGITQSPKYLFRKEGQNVTLSCEQNLNHDAMYWYRQDPGQGLRLIYYSQIVNDFQKGDIAEGYSVSREKKESFPLTVTSAQKNPTAFYLCASSIPFRTGKSTEAFFGQGTRLTVV.

The gene calls are TRBV6-1 and TRBJ2-4; possibly TRBD1 or TRBD2 for D (6 bases each). Trimming left V 6 bases short and J 10 bases short, with 16 bases between. Germline CDR1 reads MNHNS; CDR2 reads SASEGT. The CDR3 spans 13 residues. In DNA, the CDR3 is TGTGCCAGCAGCCTATGGGGGGCCCGGATTCAGTACTTC. The encoded protein is CASSLWGARIQYF.

The chain has TRBV15 and TRBJ2-4, with 9 bases matching TRBD1. The V and J ends lost 5 bases and 4 bases, in that order; junction bases with no gene match: 6. Germline loops: CDR1 LNHNV, CDR2 YYDKDF (reference sequence). This CDR3 is 15 amino acids long. The CDR3 is CATSVTGTGKNIQYF. Here the CDR3 DNA reads TGTGCCACCAGCGTTACCGGGACAGGGAAAAACATTCAGTACTTC.

CDR3: CATSGRRGDEQYF. For the CDR3, the DNA is TGTGCCACCTCGGGACGGAGAGGAGACGAGCAGTACTTC. The V and J genes are TRBV19 and TRBJ2-7; D possibly matches TRBD1 or TRBD2 (5 bases each). V was clipped by 10 bases and J by 5 bases, with 18 bases between them. Per germline, CDR1 LNHDA and CDR2 SQIVND (reference sequence). There are 13 residues in the CDR3.

The chain joins TRBV2 to TRBJ1-3, with D perhaps matching TRBD1 (6 bases). The germline CDR1 and CDR2 sequences are SNHLY and FYNNEI. V lost 4 bases and J lost 0, with 16 bases in between. The CDR3 contains 17 residues. The CDR3 protein is CASSVSYRVNSGNTIYF. CDR3 in DNA: TGTGCCAGCAGTGTATCCTACAGGGTCAACTCTGGAAACACCATATATTTT.

V and J are TRBV28 and TRBJ1-1; the match to TRBD1 covers 8 bases. Germline CDR1 is MDHEN and CDR2 is SYDVKM. This CDR3 is built from 16 residues. The V segment lost 6 bases and the J segment 0 bases; nucleotides outside the gene matches: 9. The CDR3 coding sequence is TGTGCCAGCAGGTCCGGGACAGGTTCCATGAACACTGAAGCTTTCTTT. Protein product: CASRSGTGSMNTEAFF.

The CDR3 here is CASSPSGTSRYEQYF. In DNA form, the CDR3 reads TGTGCCAGCAGTCCCTCCGGGACCTCAAGGTACGAGCAGTACTTC. The chain is built from TRBV27 and TRBJ2-7, with D perhaps assigned TRBD1 or TRBD2 (5 bases each). CDR1 and CDR2 (germline): MNHEY, SMNVEV (reference sequence). Trimming stripped 5 bases from V and 4 bases from J, with 18 bases between. This CDR3 spans 15 amino acids.

CDR3 sequence reads: CASSLEVNTEAFF. As DNA, the CDR3 is TGTGCCAGCAGCTTAGAGGTCAACACTGAAGCTTTCTTT. The chain employs TRBV7-8 and TRBJ1-1; D gene uncertain. Germline CDR1 is SGHVS and CDR2 is FQNEAQ. The CDR3 sequence is 13 residues long. Trimming took 1 base from V and 2 from J, leaving 5 bases between them.

This CDR3 is CASSLLLAGGRGEQYF. The CDR3 DNA sequence: TGTGCCAGCAGTTTGTTACTAGCGGGAGGGCGGGGGGAGCAGTACTTC. The V call is TRBV28, the J call TRBJ2-7, with 13 bases lining up with TRBD2. Germline V gene lookup returns CDR1 MDHEN and CDR2 SYDVKM. The CDR3 is made up of 16 amino acids. The V and J ends lost 3 bases and 7 bases, in that order; junction bases with no gene match: 9.

The J gene is TRBJ2-1, the V gene TRBV6-4; D remains unclear. There are 13 residues in the CDR3. From germline, CDR1 is MRHNA and CDR2 SNTAGT. Trimming shortened V by 4 bases and J by 8 bases, and 12 bases separated the two germline ends. The CDR3 spells CASSVRVGDEQFF. The CDR3 DNA follows: TGTGCCAGCAGTGTAAGGGTCGGCGATGAGCAGTTCTTC.

V usage is TRBV5-8 and J usage is TRBJ1-5; no definite D call. There are 14 residues in the CDR3. Per germline, CDR1 SGHTS and CDR2 YDEGEE. Trimming stripped 0 bases from V and 1 base from J, with 5 bases between. This CDR3 reads CASSLEGSNQPQHF. The DNA of the CDR3 is TGTGCCAGCAGCTTGGAAGGGAGCAATCAGCCCCAGCATTTT.

The gene calls are TRBV27 and TRBJ2-7; 7 nucleotides agree with TRBD1. This CDR3 has 15 residues. The J segment lost 7 bases and the V segment lost 2 bases, leaving 11 bases of the junction unmatched. The germline V gene encodes CDR1 MNHEY and CDR2 SMNVEV (reference sequence). CDR3 region: CASSLRQGGVWEQYF. The DNA for the CDR3 is TGTGCCAGCAGTTTAAGACAGGGTGGGGTATGGGAGCAGTACTTC.

The chain couples TRBV11-2 to TRBJ2-3; tentatively, D is TRBD2 (5 bases). V lost 2 bases and J 0 bases, leaving 9 bases between the germline ends. Germline-derived CDR1 and CDR2 are SGHAT and FQNNGV. This CDR3 comprises 15 residues. CDR3 sequence: CASSLSRGSTDTQYF. CDR3 DNA: TGTGCCAGCAGCTTATCACGGGGAAGCACAGATACGCAGTATTTT.

V is TRBV5-5 and J is TRBJ1-2; D is possibly TRBD1 (6 bases). In germline, CDR1 is SGHKS, CDR2 YYEKEE (reference sequence). This CDR3 comprises 12 residues. Trimming stripped 10 bases from V and 5 bases from J, with 15 bases between. The DNA of the CDR3 is TGTGCCCCCTACGGCAGGGGATATGGCTACACCTTC. This codes for CAPYGRGYGYTF.